The clone carrying this TCR beta chain has only one observation. Its antigen is not known. The data originate from a study of early T cells in non-severe SARS-CoV-2 infection. Study-level information: Chains from this unsorted whole-blood bulk RNA could not be paired.

Study findings and constraints: Sequences matched to VDJdb favored anti-spike CD8 responses, while private and CD4 specificities were missed.

Individual cDNA molecules received unique molecular identifiers during library preparation. MiXCR was run by TCRdb on the 5' RACE reads, yielding one entry per CDR3 protein. This table has some 100,000 distinct CDR3 sequences, roughly 14% appearing once. CDR3 length equals 11 residues. V lost 7 bases and J lost 10, with 13 bases in between. Germline-derived CDR1 and CDR2 are SNHLY and FYNNEI. Specimen: whole blood. The TCR was taken from an adult who was a healthcare worker with PCR-confirmed SARS-CoV-2 infection or an uninfected control (not recorded which). The chain is built from TRBV2 and TRBJ1-1, with D possibly matching TRBD1 (6 bases). The CDR3 loop is CASIQGSGAFF. The CDR3 nucleotides read TGTGCCAGCATCCAGGGGAGCGGAGCTTTCTTT.